This T cell receptor beta chain comes out of a study of radiation and T cells in renal cell carcinoma. Turning to the study itself: Nephrectomy followed 15 Gy stereotactic body radiation by 4 weeks.

Repertoires were generated with immunoSEQ multiplex PCR, while TCRdb's copy carries only in-frame clones and drops some. The sample carries roughly 80,000 clones, 80% to 90% recorded once. Study-wide results and caveats: Top tumor clonotypes rose in blood 2 weeks post-radiation, then contracted.

Noted time point: blood 2 weeks post-SBRT. Treatment meaning: 15 Gy SBRT to primary tumor, nephrectomy 4 weeks later. On this clone: Antigen unknown.

The sequence came from a woman in her 50s with renal cell carcinoma. The sequenced sample was blood, obtained from a patient whose treatment included radiotherapy and nephrectomy.

CDR3 DNA: TGTGCCAGCAGCCAACAGACTAGCGGGAGTTGGTCCGGGGAGCTGTTTTTT. Amino acid sequence: CASSQQTSGSWSGELFF. The V and J genes are TRBV4-2 and TRBJ2-2; 12 bases are a match to TRBD2. The trim removed 2 bases at V and 6 bases at J, leaving 7 bases unmatched. There are 17 residues in the CDR3. Germline values: CDR1 LGHNA, CDR2 YNFKEQ.